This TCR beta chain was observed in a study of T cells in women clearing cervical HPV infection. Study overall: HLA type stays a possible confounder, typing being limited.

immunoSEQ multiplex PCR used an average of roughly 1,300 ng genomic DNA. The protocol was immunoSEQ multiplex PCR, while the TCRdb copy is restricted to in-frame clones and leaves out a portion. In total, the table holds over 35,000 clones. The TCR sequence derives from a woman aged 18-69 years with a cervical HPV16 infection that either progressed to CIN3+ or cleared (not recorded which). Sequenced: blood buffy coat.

CDR3 sequence reads: CASSPRPPGLPGVLQETQYF. The CDR3 DNA, read in part, is TGTGCCAGCTCACCTAGACCCCCGGGACTCCCCGGGGTCCTTCAAGAGACC. J is TRBJ2-5 and V is TRBV18, with TRBD2 as a possible D gene (6 bases). The CDR3 end falls 3 residues outside the read, so it is completed with the germline J gene. CDR3 length: 20 residues. Germline lookup yields CDR1 KGHSH and CDR2 LQKENI. V was cut by 3 bases and J by 2 bases, with 28 bases left in between.